The clone carrying this T cell receptor (beta chain) was detected many times. TCRdb reanalysed the reads using MiXCR and keeps one entry per CDR3 protein. The table lists 250,000 to 300,000 distinct CDR3 sequences, approximately 13% of them singletons. Trimming shortened V by 4 bases and J by 5 bases, and 12 bases separated the two germline ends. This CDR3 is built from 14 residues. Germline V gene lookup returns CDR1 MNHEY and CDR2 SVGEGT. This record belongs to a study of T cell repertoires in cytomegalovirus infection. As for the study in general: Both a matching HLA type and CMV infection were indicated by public TCR beta signatures.

This chain connects TRBV6-2 or TRBV6-3 to TRBJ1-5; D gene ambiguous. This receptor was identified in a human donor in good health (CMV status not recorded). Some clones in this sample may be carry-over from other donors' samples. Material for sequencing was PBMCs. The CDR3 sequence is CASSSAETHQPQHF. DNA for the CDR3: TGTGCCAGCAGTTCGGCGGAGACCCATCAGCCCCAGCATTTT.